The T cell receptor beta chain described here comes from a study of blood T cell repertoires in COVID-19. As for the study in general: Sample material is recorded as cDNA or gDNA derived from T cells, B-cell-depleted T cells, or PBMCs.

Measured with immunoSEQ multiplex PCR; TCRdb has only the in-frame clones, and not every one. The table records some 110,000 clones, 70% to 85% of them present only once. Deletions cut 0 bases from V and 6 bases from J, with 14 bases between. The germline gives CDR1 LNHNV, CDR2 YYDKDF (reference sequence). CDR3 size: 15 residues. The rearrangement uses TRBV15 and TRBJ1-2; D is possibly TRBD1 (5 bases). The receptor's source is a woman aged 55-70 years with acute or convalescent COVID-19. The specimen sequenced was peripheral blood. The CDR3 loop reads CATSRENQGFNGYTF. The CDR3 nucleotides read TGTGCCACCAGCAGAGAAAACCAGGGATTTAATGGCTACACCTTC.